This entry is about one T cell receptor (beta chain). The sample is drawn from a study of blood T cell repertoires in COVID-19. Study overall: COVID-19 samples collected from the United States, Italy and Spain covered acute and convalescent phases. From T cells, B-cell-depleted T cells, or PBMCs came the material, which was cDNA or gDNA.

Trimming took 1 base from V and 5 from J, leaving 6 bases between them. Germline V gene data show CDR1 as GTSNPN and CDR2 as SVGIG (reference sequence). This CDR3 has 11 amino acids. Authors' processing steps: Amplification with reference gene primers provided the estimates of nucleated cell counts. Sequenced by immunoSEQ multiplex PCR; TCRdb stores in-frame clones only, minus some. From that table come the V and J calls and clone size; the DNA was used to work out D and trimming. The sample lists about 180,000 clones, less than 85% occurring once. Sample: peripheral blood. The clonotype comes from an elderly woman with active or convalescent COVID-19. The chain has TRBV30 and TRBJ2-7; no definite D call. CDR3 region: CAWSDLDEQYF. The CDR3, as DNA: TGTGCCTGGAGTGACCTAGACGAGCAGTACTTC.